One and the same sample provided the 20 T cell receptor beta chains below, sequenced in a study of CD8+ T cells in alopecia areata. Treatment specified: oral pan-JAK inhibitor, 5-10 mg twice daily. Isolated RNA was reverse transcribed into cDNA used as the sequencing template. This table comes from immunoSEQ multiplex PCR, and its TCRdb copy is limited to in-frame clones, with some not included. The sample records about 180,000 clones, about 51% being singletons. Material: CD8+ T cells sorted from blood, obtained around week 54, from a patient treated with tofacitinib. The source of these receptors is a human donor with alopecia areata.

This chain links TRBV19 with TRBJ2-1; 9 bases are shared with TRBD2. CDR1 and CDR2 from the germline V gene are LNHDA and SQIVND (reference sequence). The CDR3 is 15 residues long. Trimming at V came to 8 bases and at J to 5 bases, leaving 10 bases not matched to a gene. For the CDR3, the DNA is TGTGCCAGTGGTCAGGGGGGACTAGCCGACAATGAGCAGTTCTTC. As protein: CASGQGGLADNEQFF.

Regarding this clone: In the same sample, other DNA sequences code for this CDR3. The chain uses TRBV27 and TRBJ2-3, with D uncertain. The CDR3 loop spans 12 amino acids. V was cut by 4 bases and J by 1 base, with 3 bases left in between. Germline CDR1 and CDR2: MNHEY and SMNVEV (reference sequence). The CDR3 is CASSSRTDTQYF. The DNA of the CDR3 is TGTGCCAGCAGTTCACGCACAGATACGCAGTATTTT.

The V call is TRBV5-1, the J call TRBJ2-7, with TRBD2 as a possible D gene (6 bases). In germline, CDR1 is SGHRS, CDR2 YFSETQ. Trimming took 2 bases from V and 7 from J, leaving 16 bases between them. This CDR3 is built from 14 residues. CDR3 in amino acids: CASSFGGGGGEQYF. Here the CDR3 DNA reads TGCGCCAGCAGCTTCGGGGGAGGAGGCGGGGAGCAGTACTTC.

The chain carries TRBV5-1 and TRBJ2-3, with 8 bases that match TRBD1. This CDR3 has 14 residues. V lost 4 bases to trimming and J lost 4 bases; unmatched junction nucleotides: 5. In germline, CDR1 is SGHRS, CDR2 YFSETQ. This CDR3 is CASSPDRGSDTQYF. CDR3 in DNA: TGCGCCAGCAGCCCCGACAGGGGATCAGATACGCAGTATTTT.

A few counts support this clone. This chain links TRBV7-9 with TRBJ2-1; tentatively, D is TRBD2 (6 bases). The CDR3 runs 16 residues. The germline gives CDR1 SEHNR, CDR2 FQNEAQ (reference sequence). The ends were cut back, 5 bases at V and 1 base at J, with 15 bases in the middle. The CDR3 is CASSPIRGKSYNEQFF. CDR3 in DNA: TGTGCCAGCAGCCCAATCCGGGGGAAGTCCTACAATGAGCAGTTCTTC.

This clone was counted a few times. In DNA form, the CDR3 reads TGTGCCAGCAGCCAAGATTTGCTCCCCAGCAATGAGCAGTTCTTC. As protein: CASSQDLLPSNEQFF. The V and J genes are TRBV14 and TRBJ2-1; D ambiguous. In germline, CDR1 is SGHDN, CDR2 FVKESK. V lost 0 bases to trimming and J lost 6 bases, with 12 bases between them. The CDR3 consists of 15 residues.

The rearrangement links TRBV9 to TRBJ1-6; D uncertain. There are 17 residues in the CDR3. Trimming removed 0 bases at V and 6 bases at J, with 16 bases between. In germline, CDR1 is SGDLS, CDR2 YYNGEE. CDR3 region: CASSVAINTEINSPLHF. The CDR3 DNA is TGTGCCAGCAGCGTAGCTATCAATACAGAGATTAATTCACCCCTCCACTTT.

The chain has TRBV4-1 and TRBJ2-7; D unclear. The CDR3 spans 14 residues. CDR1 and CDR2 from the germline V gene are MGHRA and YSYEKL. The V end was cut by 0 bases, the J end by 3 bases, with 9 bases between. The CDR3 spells CASSQDGARYEQYF. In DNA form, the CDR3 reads TGCGCCAGCAGCCAAGACGGCGCCCGCTACGAGCAGTACTTC.

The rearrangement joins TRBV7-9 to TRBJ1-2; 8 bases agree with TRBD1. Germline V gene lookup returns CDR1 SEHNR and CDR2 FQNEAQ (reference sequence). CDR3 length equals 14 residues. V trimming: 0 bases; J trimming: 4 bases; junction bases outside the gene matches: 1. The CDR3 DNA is TGTGCCAGCAGCTTAGCCGGACAGGGCTATGGCTACACCTTC. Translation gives CASSLAGQGYGYTF.

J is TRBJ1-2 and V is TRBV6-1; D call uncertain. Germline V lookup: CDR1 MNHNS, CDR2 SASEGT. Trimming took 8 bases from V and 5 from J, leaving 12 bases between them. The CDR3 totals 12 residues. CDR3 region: CASLGPSYGYTF. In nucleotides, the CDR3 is TGTGCCAGCCTCGGGCCATCGTATGGCTACACCTTC.

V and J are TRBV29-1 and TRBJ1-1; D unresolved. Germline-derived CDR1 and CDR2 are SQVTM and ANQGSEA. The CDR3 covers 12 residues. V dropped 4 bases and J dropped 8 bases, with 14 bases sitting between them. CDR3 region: CSVGAFDPEAFF. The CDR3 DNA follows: TGCAGCGTTGGGGCCTTTGATCCGGAAGCTTTCTTT.

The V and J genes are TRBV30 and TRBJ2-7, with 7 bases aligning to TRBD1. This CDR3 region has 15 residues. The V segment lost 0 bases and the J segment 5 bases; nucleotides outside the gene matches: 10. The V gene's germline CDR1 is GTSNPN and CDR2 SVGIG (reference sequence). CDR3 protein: CAWSVGLTGSDEQYF. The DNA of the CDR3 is TGTGCCTGGAGTGTAGGCCTGACAGGGTCTGACGAGCAGTACTTC.

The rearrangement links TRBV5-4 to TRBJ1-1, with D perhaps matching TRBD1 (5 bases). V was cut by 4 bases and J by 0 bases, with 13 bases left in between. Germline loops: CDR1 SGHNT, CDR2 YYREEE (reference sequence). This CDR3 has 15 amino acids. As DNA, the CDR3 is TGTGCCAGCAGCCTGGGGCGGCAGATGAACACTGAAGCTTTCTTT. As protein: CASSLGRQMNTEAFF.

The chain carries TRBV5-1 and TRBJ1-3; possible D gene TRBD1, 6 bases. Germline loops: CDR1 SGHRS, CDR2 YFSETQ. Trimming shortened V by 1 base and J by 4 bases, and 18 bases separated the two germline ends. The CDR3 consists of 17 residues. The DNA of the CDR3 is TGCGCCAGCAGCTTGTGGGCCAGGGGCGGCGAAGGAAACACCATATATTTT. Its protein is CASSLWARGGEGNTIYF.

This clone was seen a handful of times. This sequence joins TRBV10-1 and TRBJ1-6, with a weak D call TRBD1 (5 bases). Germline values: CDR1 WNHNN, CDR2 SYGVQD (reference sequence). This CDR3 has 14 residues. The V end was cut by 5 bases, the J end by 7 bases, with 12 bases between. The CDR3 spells CASSPGPGNSPLHF. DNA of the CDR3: TGCGCCAGCAGTCCGGGACCGGGAAATTCACCCCTCCACTTT.

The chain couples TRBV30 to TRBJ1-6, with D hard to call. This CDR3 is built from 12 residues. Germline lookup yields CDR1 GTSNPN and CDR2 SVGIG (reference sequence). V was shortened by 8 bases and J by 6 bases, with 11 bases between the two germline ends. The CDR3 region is CASGRSNSPLHF. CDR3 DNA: TGTGCCAGCGGACGTAGTAATTCACCCCTCCACTTT.

CDR3 region: CAWSGDWGNEQFF. CDR3 nucleotide sequence: TGTGCCTGGAGTGGAGATTGGGGGAATGAGCAGTTCTTC. The J gene is TRBJ2-1, the V gene TRBV30; perhaps D is TRBD1 or TRBD2 (5 bases each). CDR3 length: 13 residues. Trimming removed 1 base from V and 7 bases from J, with 11 bases in between. Germline values: CDR1 GTSNPN, CDR2 SVGIG (reference sequence).

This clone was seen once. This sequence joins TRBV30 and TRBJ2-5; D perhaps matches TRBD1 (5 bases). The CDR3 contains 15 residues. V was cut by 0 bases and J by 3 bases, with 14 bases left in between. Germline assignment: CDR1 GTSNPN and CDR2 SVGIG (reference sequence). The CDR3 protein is CAWSVFDSREETQYF. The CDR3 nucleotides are TGTGCCTGGAGTGTATTCGACTCCAGGGAAGAGACCCAGTACTTC. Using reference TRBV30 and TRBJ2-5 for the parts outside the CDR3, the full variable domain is SQTIHQWPATLVQPVGSPLSLECTVEGTSNPNLYWYRQAAGRGLQLLFYSVGIGQISSEVPQNLSASRPQDRQFILSSKKLLLSDSGFYLCAWSVFDSREETQYFGPGTRLLVL.

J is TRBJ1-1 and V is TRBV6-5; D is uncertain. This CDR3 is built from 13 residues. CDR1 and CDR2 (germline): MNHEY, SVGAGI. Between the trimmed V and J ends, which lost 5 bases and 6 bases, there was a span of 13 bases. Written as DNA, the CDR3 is TGTGCCAGCAGTCCCCCTGGCACCCCTGAAGCTTTCTTT. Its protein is CASSPPGTPEAFF.

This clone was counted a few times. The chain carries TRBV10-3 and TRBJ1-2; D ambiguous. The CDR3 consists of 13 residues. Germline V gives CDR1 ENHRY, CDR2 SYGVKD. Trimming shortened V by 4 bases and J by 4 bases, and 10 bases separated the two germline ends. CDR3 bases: TGTGCCATCAGTGCTGGGGATAGCTATGGCTACACCTTC. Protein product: CAISAGDSYGYTF.